Presented here are 6 T cell receptor beta chains from one specimen sequenced in a study of breast tumors, draining lymph nodes, adjacent tissues (dated by TCRdb to 2016 to 2017). Lymph node samples came from the axillary draining lymph nodes of breast cancer patients. The library was obtained by multiplex PCR. Data came from an Illumina HiSeq 2000. Clones were called with MiXCR by TCRdb after fastp trimmed the public reads at Q25, and only in-frame beta chains were retained. Merged by CDR3 protein, the rows form single entries marked with the most common genes and DNA. A total of 150,000 to 200,000 distinct CDR3 sequences appear in this sample, about 33% of them only once. Roughly 4.5% of the sample goes to the ten largest clones. The sample taken for sequencing was axillary lymph node tissue. The receptors here all came from a female donor with breast cancer. Some clones in this sample may be carry-over from other donors' samples.

A word on this clonotype: One end of the junction fails to match germline, which may point to a read error. The genes are TRBV11-2 and TRBJ2-7; D is ambiguous. The V gene's germline CDR1 is SGHAT and CDR2 FQNNGV. The CDR3 loop spans 12 amino acids. For the CDR3, the DNA is TGTGCCAGCAGCTTGAGCTCCTACGCGCAGTACTTC. This sequence encodes CASSLSSYAQYF.

This clonotype has a handful of counts. A much larger clone differs by one base, so this may be a read error. V usage is TRBV12-3 or TRBV12-4 and J usage is TRBJ2-3; TRBD1 matches at 7 bases. The CDR3 spans 15 residues. J gave up 2 bases and V 3 bases, and 5 bases lay outside the gene matches. CDR3 sequence: CASSFPQGFTDTQYF. CDR3 DNA sequence: TGTGCCAGCAGTTTCCCACAGGGGTTCACAGATACGCAGTATTTT.

This clonotype occurred many times. The chain employs TRBV19 and TRBJ2-7, with no clear D. The CDR3 contains 13 residues. In germline, CDR1 is LNHDA, CDR2 SQIVND (reference sequence). V was shortened by 3 bases and J by 0 bases, with 6 bases between the two germline ends. The CDR3 spells CASSIVASYEQYF. CDR3 sequence (DNA): TGTGCCAGTAGTATTGTGGCCTCCTACGAGCAGTACTTC.

Ten or more counts support this clonotype. The CDR3 bases are TGTGCCAGCAGTTCAGGGGTTAACTACAATGAGCAGTTCTTC. Translating gives CASSSGVNYNEQFF. The chain links TRBV12-3 or TRBV12-4 to TRBJ2-1, with D maybe TRBD1 (6 bases). The V end was cut by 4 bases, the J end by 3 bases, with 10 bases between. The CDR3 is 14 residues long.

This clonotype was picked up many times. CDR3 in amino acids: CASSRDRGYNEQFF. The CDR3 region has the DNA TGTGCCAGTAGTAGGGACAGGGGTTACAATGAGCAGTTCTTC. The rearrangement links TRBV19 to TRBJ2-1; 10 nucleotides align to TRBD1. Per germline, CDR1 LNHDA and CDR2 SQIVND (reference sequence). V dropped 4 bases and J dropped 4; count of bases not matched to a gene: 1. The CDR3 is 14 amino acids.

V usage is TRBV6-5 and J usage is TRBJ1-6, with TRBD1 matching 7 bases. The V gene's germline CDR1 is MNHEY and CDR2 SVGAGI. V dropped 9 bases and J dropped 0; count of bases not matched to a gene: 20. This CDR3 is 20 amino acids long. The CDR3 sequence: CASSQPGQSYPSSYNSPLHF. Written as DNA, the CDR3 is TGTGCCAGTAGCCAACCGGGACAGTCATACCCGAGCTCCTATAATTCACCCCTCCACTTT.